Each of the 8 T cell receptor beta chains below was sequenced from the same sample in a study of T cells in women clearing cervical HPV infection. TCRdb's copy holds only in-frame clones and misses some; the assay was immunoSEQ multiplex PCR. Its listing shows around 30,000 clones. Sequencing input: blood buffy coat. The receptors stem from a woman between 18 and 70 years old with a cervical HPV16 infection that either progressed to CIN3+ or cleared (not recorded which).

In regard to this clone: Mismatch with germline at one junction end may stem from a read error. The read falls 3 residues short of the CDR3 end, and the missing part is taken from the germline J gene. The same CDR3 can be traced to other DNA sequences in this sample. The chain recombines TRBV18 with TRBJ1-3; 9 nucleotides match TRBD1. CDR3 length: 16 residues. CDR1 and CDR2 (germline): KGHSH, LQKENI. CDR3 DNA, as far as it was read: TGTGCCAGCTCACCCCCGGGACAGGGAAATGGAAACACG. Amino acid sequence: CASSPPGQGNGNT. The complete CDR3 protein is CASSPPGQGNGNTIYF.

Details on this clone: The read ends 3 residues shy of where the CDR3 ends; the end is completed using the germline J gene. The chain carries TRBV28 and TRBJ2-7, with D maybe TRBD1 (6 bases). The germline V and J ends were trimmed by 6 bases and 4 bases, with 10 bases remaining between them. This CDR3 spans 12 amino acids. Germline assignment: CDR1 MDHEN and CDR2 SYDVKM. The CDR3 reads CASRLGQYEQYF. CDR3 DNA (partial): TGTGCCAGCAGACTTGGACAGTACGAG.

Regarding this clone: One end of the junction fails to match germline, which may point to a read error. The CDR3 goes on 3 residues after the read ends, and that part is filled in from the germline J gene. The chain links TRBV20-1 to TRBJ2-3, with TRBD1 as a possible D gene (5 bases). The germline gives CDR1 DFQATT, CDR2 SNEGSKA (reference sequence). CDR3 length: 14 residues. The CDR3 is CCATLQGGTDTQYF. The sequenced CDR3 bases are TGCTGTGCTACACTCCAGGGTGGTACAGATACG.

Remarks on this clone: The missing CDR3 end, 3 residues past where the read stops, is filled in from the germline J gene. V is TRBV7-3 and J is TRBJ2-1; 9 nucleotides agree with TRBD2. With 5 bases clipped from V and 8 bases from J, the junction kept 10 bases outside the gene matches. CDR1 is SGHTA and CDR2 is FQGTGA in the germline V gene. The CDR3 extends over 15 amino acids. CDR3 DNA (partial): TGTGCCAGCAGCCCCCGGTTAGCGGGAGTCTATGAG. It codes for CASSPRLAGVYE. The CDR3 in full is CASSPRLAGVYEQFF.

Regarding this clone: The DNA ends 3 residues before the CDR3 does, and the rest of the CDR3 is filled in from the germline J gene. The chain links TRBV29-1 to TRBJ1-2; 7 nucleotides match TRBD1. The CDR3 is 15 amino acids. CDR1 is SQVTM and CDR2 is ANQGSEA in the germline V gene. Partial CDR3 DNA: TGCAGCGTTGGGGTAACGGACAGGAGAGACTACGAC. Translating it yields CSVGVTDRRDYD. The entire CDR3 is CSVGVTDRRDYDYTF.

The sequenced part of the CDR3 DNA is TGTGCCAGCAGTGGAGAACAGGGTTATGGC. Protein: CASSGEQGYG. The complete CDR3 sequence is CASSGEQGYGYTF. The V gene is TRBV2, the J gene TRBJ1-2; tentative D call: TRBD1 (6 bases). The read terminates 3 residues before the CDR3 end, so the remaining end is supplied by the germline J gene. V lost 4 bases to trimming and J lost 5 bases, with 11 bases between them. The CDR3 is 13 residues long. CDR1 and CDR2 (germline): SNHLY, FYNNEI.

The covered CDR3 bases are TGCGCCAGCAGCTTGGGGGGGTATGACAGGGCCACTGAA. Translation: CASSLGGYDRATE. The full CDR3 is CASSLGGYDRATEAFF. The gene calls are TRBV5-1 and TRBJ1-1, with 7 bases identical to TRBD1. Read coverage stops 3 residues before the CDR3 terminus; the germline J gene supplies the remainder. J lost 4 bases, V lost 0 bases, and 9 bases had no gene match. The CDR3 is made up of 16 amino acids. Germline values: CDR1 SGHRS, CDR2 YFSETQ.

About this clone itself: The DNA ends 3 residues before the CDR3 does, and the rest of the CDR3 is filled in from the germline J gene. The rearrangement links TRBV19 to TRBJ1-1; D is perhaps TRBD1 (6 bases). V lost 0 bases and J 2 bases, leaving 13 bases between the germline ends. CDR3 length equals 16 residues. Germline CDR1 reads LNHDA; CDR2 reads SQIVND (reference sequence). Incomplete CDR3 DNA: TGTGCCAGTAGTATAGAGACTGGGACATTCAACACTGAA. Residues: CASSIETGTFNTE. The complete CDR3 sequence is CASSIETGTFNTEAFF. Filled out from reference TRBV19 and TRBJ1-1, the complete variable domain reads DGGITQSPKYLFRKEGQNVTLSCEQNLNHDAMYWYRQDPGQGLRLIYYSQIVNDFQKGDIAEGYSVSREKKESFPLTVTSAQKNPTAFYLCASSIETGTFNTEAFFGQGTRLTVV.